This T cell receptor beta chain was identified in a study of blood T cell repertoires in COVID-19. Looked up from germline, CDR1 is SEHNR and CDR2 is FQNEAQ (reference sequence). V shed 5 bases and J 4 bases; nucleotides not matched to a gene: 5. This CDR3 region has 15 residues. In the original workflow: Reference gene primer amplification in the assay estimated nucleated cell counts. Only in-frame clones appear in the TCRdb table, and some are missing; sequencing was by immunoSEQ multiplex PCR. That table supplies the V and J calls and clone size; D and trimming were determined from the DNA. The sample shows about 100,000 clones, approximately 89% of them seen only once.

V usage is TRBV7-9 and J usage is TRBJ1-3; 10 bases match TRBD1. Sequences were obtained from peripheral blood. The sequence came from a man aged 45-65 years with active or convalescent COVID-19. CDR3 nucleotides: TGTGCCAGCAGCGGGACAGGGGTGAAAGGAAACACCATATATTTT. This translates into CASSGTGVKGNTIYF.